Given below is one TCR beta chain in context. Its antigen remains unidentified. This entry comes from a study of T cell responses to AZD1222 COVID-19 vaccine. Whole-study findings and limits: Variant regions that are unmutated are reportedly the target of nearly half of spike-specific TCRs.

Here immunoSEQ multiplex PCR was the method, and the copy in TCRdb shows in-frame clones only, minus some. The sample includes about 270,000 clones, around 93% of them seen just once. This CDR3 spans 13 amino acids. V lost 1 base and J 8 bases, leaving 8 bases between the germline ends. The sequencing here drew on peripheral blood, taken 28 days after the second AZD1222 dose. The chain uses TRBV12-3 or TRBV12-4 and TRBJ1-4, with D unresolved. The sequence was obtained from an adult who received the AZD1222 COVID-19 vaccine. CDR3 sequence (DNA): TGTGCCAGCAGTTTAGGGACGGGCGAAAAACTGTTTTTT. Translation: CASSLGTGEKLFF.